The rows below give T cell receptor beta chains drawn from one sample of a study of post-analysis software for immune sequencing data. From the PCR reads, TCRdb called clonotypes with MiXCR, one entry per CDR3 protein. The sample has hundreds of thousands of distinct CDR3 sequences; 59% are singletons. The sample comprised blood. All receptors derive from a girl aged 2 to 10 with multiple sclerosis. CDR3s include the opening cysteine and the closing phenylalanine or tryptophan. Fields, in order: CDR3 protein, CDR3 DNA, clone size, J gene, D gene, V gene. A D gene is named only where the DNA matches it firmly. Expanded clones are given a class, and other clones once, few, many or no size at all.

CASSSTYLTDTQYF | TGCGCCAGCAGCTCCACCTACCTCACAGATACGCAGTATTTT | NA | TRBJ2-3 | NA | TRBV5-1
CASSPGFLYNEQFF | TGTGCCAGCAGCCCGGGATTCCTTTACAATGAGCAGTTCTTC | NA | TRBJ2-1 | NA | TRBV11-2
CASSPSSGLAGDTQYF | TGTGCCAGCAGCCCATCCTCGGGGCTAGCGGGGGATACGCAGTATTTT | NA | TRBJ2-3 | TRBD2 | TRBV7-2
CASSPQGRSYEQYF | TGTGCCAGCAGCCCACAGGGCCGCTCCTACGAGCAGTACTTC | NA | TRBJ2-7 | NA | TRBV7-2
CASSESVDGQYF | TGTGCCAGCAGTGAATCGGTAGATGGGCAGTACTTC | NA | TRBJ2-5 | NA | TRBV2
CASRPTPIMGSNQPQHF | TGTGCCAGCAGACCCACTCCTATTATGGGGTCCAATCAGCCCCAGCATTTT | once | TRBJ1-5 | NA | TRBV6-1
CASSYRLAGGSYEQYF | TGTGCCAGCAGTTACCGACTAGCGGGAGGCTCCTACGAGCAGTACTTC | NA | TRBJ2-7 | TRBD2 | TRBV12-3/TRBV12-4
CASSLKTSGANVLTF | TGTGCCAGCAGCTTAAAGACCTCTGGGGCCAACGTCCTGACTTTC | NA | TRBJ2-6 | NA | TRBV13
CSARRGGVVQPQHF | TGCAGCGCTAGGAGGGGGGGAGTGGTTCAGCCCCAGCATTTT | many | TRBJ1-5 | NA | TRBV20-1
CAISESNGGGGGHTF | TGTGCCATCAGTGAGTCGAACGGGGGTGGAGGTGGCCACACCTTC | NA | TRBJ1-2 | NA | TRBV10-3
CSAAETSTDTQYF | TGCAGTGCAGCGGAAACTAGCACAGATACGCAGTATTTT | NA | TRBJ2-3 | NA | TRBV20-1
CASSKGSADTQYF | TGCGCCAGCAGCAAGGGGTCGGCAGATACGCAGTATTTT | NA | TRBJ2-3 | NA | TRBV10-1
CASSSFGNREYEQYF | TGTGCCAGCAGCTCCTTCGGGAATCGGGAATACGAGCAGTACTTC | NA | TRBJ2-7 | NA | TRBV11-2